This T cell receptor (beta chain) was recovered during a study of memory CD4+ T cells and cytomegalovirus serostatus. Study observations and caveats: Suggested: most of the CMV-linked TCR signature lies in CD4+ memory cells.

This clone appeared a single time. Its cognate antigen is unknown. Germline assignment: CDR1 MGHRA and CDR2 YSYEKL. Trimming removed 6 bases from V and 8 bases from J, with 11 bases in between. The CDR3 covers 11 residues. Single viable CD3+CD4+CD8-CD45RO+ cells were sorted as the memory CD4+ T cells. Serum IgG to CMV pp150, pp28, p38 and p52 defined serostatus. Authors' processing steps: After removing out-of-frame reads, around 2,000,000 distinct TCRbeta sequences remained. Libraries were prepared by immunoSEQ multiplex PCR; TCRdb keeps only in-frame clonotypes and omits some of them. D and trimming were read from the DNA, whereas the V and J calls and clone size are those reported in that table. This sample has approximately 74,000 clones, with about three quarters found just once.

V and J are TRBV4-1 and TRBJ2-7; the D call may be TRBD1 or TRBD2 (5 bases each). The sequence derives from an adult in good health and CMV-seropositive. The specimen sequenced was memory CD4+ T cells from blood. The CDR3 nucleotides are TGCGCCAGCAGTAGAGGGGAACAGCAGTACTTC. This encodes CASSRGEQQYF.